This TCR beta chain came from a study of metastatic and nonmetastatic thyroid tumors. Looking at the study overall: Both malignant and benign thyroid patients supplied peripheral blood and tumor or nodule tissue samples, across which the repertoires of these patients were then compared. Study observations and caveats: Benign nodules were reported to have significantly lower TCR beta diversity than malignant thyroid tumors, in blood and tumor.

In its sample, this clone was seen a few times. Its target is unknown. All patients were untreated before thyroid surgery. Authors' analysis steps: CDR3 differences across clinicopathological groups were used to build a distant-metastasis classifier for papillary thyroid cancer. TCRdb called clones again from the PCR reads with MiXCR. These V and J calls derive from TCRdb rather than the authors' analysis. The sample has 6,000 to 7,000 clones; around 33% are singletons. This clonotype was sampled from a male donor with papillary thyroid cancer or a benign thyroid nodule (not recorded which). Some clones in this sample may be carry-over from other donors' samples. The sequencing input was adjacent normal tissue.

The CDR3 DNA reads as TGTGCCAGCAGTGGGACTAGCGGCGAGCAGTACTTC. Residues: CASSGTSGEQYF. This rearrangement joins TRBV2 to TRBJ2-7; 10 bases are a match to TRBD2. V shed 4 bases and J 6 bases; nucleotides not matched to a gene: 0. This CDR3 spans 12 amino acids. CDR1 is SNHLY and CDR2 is FYNNEI in the germline V gene.